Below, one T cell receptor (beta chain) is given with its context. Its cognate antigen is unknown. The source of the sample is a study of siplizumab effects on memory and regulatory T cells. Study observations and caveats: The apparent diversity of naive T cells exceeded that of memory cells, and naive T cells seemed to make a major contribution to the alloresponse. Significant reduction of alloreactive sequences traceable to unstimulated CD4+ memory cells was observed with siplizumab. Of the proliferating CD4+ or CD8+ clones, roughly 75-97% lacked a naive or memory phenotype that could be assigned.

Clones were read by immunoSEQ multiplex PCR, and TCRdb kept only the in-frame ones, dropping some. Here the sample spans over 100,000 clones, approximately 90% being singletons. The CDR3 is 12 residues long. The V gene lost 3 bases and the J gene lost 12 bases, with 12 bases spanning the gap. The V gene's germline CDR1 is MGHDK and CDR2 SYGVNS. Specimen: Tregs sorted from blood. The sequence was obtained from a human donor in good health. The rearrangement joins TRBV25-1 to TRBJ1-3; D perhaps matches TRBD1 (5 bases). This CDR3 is CASSDGGRGIYF. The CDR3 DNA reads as TGTGCCAGCAGTGATGGCGGTAGGGGCATATATTTT.